These 16 T cell receptor beta chains share one sample of origin, sequenced in a study of shared clonotypes between healthy human individuals. Assay: immunoSEQ multiplex PCR; the TCRdb copy retains only in-frame clones and omits some. The table shows about 2.1 million clones, with 85% to 95% occurring only once. Terminally differentiated effector memory CD45RA+ cells were left out of the naive CD8 fraction, which was CD45RO-negative and positively selected for CCR7. The sequencing input was naive CD8+ T cells from PBMCs. All receptors derive from a man younger than 35 in good health. Some clones in this sample may be carry-over from other donors' samples.

The rearrangement joins TRBV27 to TRBJ2-1; 7 positions match TRBD2. Germline-derived CDR1 and CDR2 are MNHEY and SMNVEV (reference sequence). CDR3 length: 16 residues. J gave up 8 bases and V 5 bases, and 15 bases lay outside the gene matches. The DNA of the CDR3 is TGTGCCAGCAGTCTTCGAGCGGGATCCTCCCACGATGAGCAGTTCTTC. Its protein product is CASSLRAGSSHDEQFF.

V is TRBV28 and J is TRBJ2-7, with D hard to call. Germline values: CDR1 MDHEN, CDR2 SYDVKM. The CDR3 contains 15 residues. Between the trimmed V and J ends, which lost 5 bases and 7 bases, there was a span of 21 bases. CDR3 bases: TGTGCCAGCAGTCCCGCGCTACGAATTAAAGGGGAGCAGTACTTC. This codes for CASSPALRIKGEQYF.

This sequence joins TRBV27 and TRBJ1-2, with 7 nucleotides matching TRBD1. V trimming: 6 bases; J trimming: 8 bases; junction bases outside the gene matches: 9. This CDR3 is 13 amino acids long. Germline V lookup: CDR1 MNHEY, CDR2 SMNVEV (reference sequence). DNA for the CDR3: TGTGCCAGCAGCGACTGGACAGGACAGGGCTACACCTTC. Protein sequence: CASSDWTGQGYTF.

This chain uses TRBV7-2 with TRBJ1-3; the D is unclear. V was trimmed by 5 bases and J by 6 bases, leaving 20 bases between them. Germline V CDR1 and CDR2: SGHTA, FQGNSA. The CDR3 covers 16 residues. CDR3 loop: CASSSITWDFENTIYF. The DNA of the CDR3 is TGTGCCAGCAGCAGCATCACCTGGGATTTTGAAAACACCATATATTTT.

V is TRBV7-9 and J is TRBJ2-7; D could derive from TRBD1 or TRBD2 (5 bases each). The V and J ends lost 5 bases and 6 bases respectively, with 23 bases between them. Germline V gives CDR1 SEHNR, CDR2 FQNEAQ (reference sequence). The CDR3 is 16 amino acids. The DNA of the CDR3 is TGTGCCAGCAGCCAGGCCGCCGGGACCGCCGAGGGCGAGCAGTACTTC. It encodes CASSQAAGTAEGEQYF.

The chain recombines TRBV5-6 with TRBJ1-4; maybe TRBD1 (6 bases). V was cut by 1 base and J by 8 bases, with 15 bases left in between. Germline assignment: CDR1 SGHDT and CDR2 YYEEEE. The CDR3 runs to 15 residues. The DNA of the CDR3 is TGTGCCAGCAGCTTGACAGGGTATATTGACGAAAAACTGTTTTTT. This codes for CASSLTGYIDEKLFF.

The chain's CDR3 is CASSLDRGPIKSGANVLTF. The CDR3 nucleotides are TGCGCCAGCAGCTTGGACAGGGGCCCGATAAAATCTGGGGCCAACGTCCTGACTTTC. J is TRBJ2-6 and V is TRBV5-1; 7 bases match TRBD1. Per the germline V gene, CDR1 is SGHRS and CDR2 is YFSETQ. The CDR3 extends over 19 amino acids. Losses at the gene ends were 0 bases for V and 1 base for J; bases not matched to a gene: 10.

The rearrangement uses TRBV5-6 and TRBJ1-2; the match to TRBD1 covers 8 bases. The CDR3 totals 17 residues. CDR1 and CDR2 (germline): SGHDT, YYEEEE. J gave up 3 bases and V 0 bases, and 10 bases lay outside the gene matches. The CDR3 DNA sequence: TGTGCCAGCAGCTTGGGGGGCACAGGGGGAGGTTACTATGGCTACACCTTC. It yields the protein CASSLGGTGGGYYGYTF.

Worth noting for this clone: Other DNA variants within this sample encode the same CDR3. This chain joins TRBV27 and TRBJ1-5; the D is unclear. This CDR3 has 13 amino acids. V lost 6 bases and J 2 bases, leaving 8 bases between the germline ends. Germline V CDR1 and CDR2: MNHEY, SMNVEV (reference sequence). Here the CDR3 reads CASSSRGNQPQHF. For the CDR3, the DNA is TGTGCCAGCAGCTCTAGGGGCAATCAGCCCCAGCATTTT.

On this clone: Other DNA sequences in this specimen translate into the identical CDR3. J is TRBJ1-1 and V is TRBV19, with D hard to call. V gave up 3 bases and J gave up 1 base, with 6 bases separating them. The germline V gene encodes CDR1 LNHDA and CDR2 SQIVND (reference sequence). The CDR3 extends over 13 amino acids. In DNA form, the CDR3 reads TGTGCCAGTAGTATTTCGAGGAACACTGAAGCTTTCTTT. Translating gives CASSISRNTEAFF.

With regard to this clone: The sample contains more than one DNA sequence encoding this CDR3. The V call is TRBV5-1, the J call TRBJ2-1, with TRBD2 matching 12 bases. The germline V gene encodes CDR1 SGHRS and CDR2 YFSETQ. V dropped 4 bases and J dropped 3; count of bases not matched to a gene: 5. CDR3 length: 16 residues. Written as DNA, the CDR3 is TGCGCCAGCAGCCTAGGACTAGCGGGGTACTACAATGAGCAGTTCTTC. This sequence encodes CASSLGLAGYYNEQFF.

This chain joins TRBV13 and TRBJ2-1; TRBD2 aligns across 10 bases. The CDR3 is 14 residues long. The V and J ends lost 8 bases and 4 bases, in that order; junction bases with no gene match: 5. Germline lookup yields CDR1 PRHDT and CDR2 FYEKMQ (reference sequence). The CDR3 is CASGETSGYNEQFF. CDR3 coding DNA: TGTGCCAGCGGAGAGACTAGCGGGTACAATGAGCAGTTCTTC.

The chain carries TRBV7-2 and TRBJ2-2; 16 nucleotides match TRBD2. Germline lookup yields CDR1 SGHTA and CDR2 FQGNSA. The CDR3 runs 18 residues. V lost 5 bases, J lost 3 bases, and 6 bases stayed unmatched. CDR3 residues: CASSPGLAGGPHTGELFF. The CDR3 DNA reads TGTGCCAGCAGCCCGGGACTAGCGGGAGGGCCGCACACCGGGGAGCTGTTTTTT.

This clone was counted once. The chain links TRBV5-4 to TRBJ2-7; TRBD2 matches at 7 bases. V lost 3 bases and J lost 2; bases outside the gene matches: 11. Germline-derived CDR1 and CDR2 are SGHNT and YYREEE (reference sequence). The CDR3 extends over 16 amino acids. This CDR3 reads CASSWARGVKAYEQYF. The CDR3 DNA follows: TGTGCCAGCAGCTGGGCTCGGGGGGTAAAGGCCTACGAGCAGTACTTC.

The chain recombines TRBV7-2 with TRBJ2-1; 8 bases fit TRBD2. This CDR3 is 15 amino acids long. CDR1 SGHTA and CDR2 FQGNSA come from the germline V gene. The V gene end was trimmed by 0 bases and the J gene end by 9 bases; junction bases not matched to a gene: 7. CDR3 bases: TGTGCCAGCAGCTTAGCCGGACTAGCAGGTAGTGAGCAGTTCTTC. This codes for CASSLAGLAGSEQFF.

This clone came up once. The chain joins TRBV5-8 to TRBJ1-1; perhaps TRBD1 as D (5 bases). There are 15 residues in the CDR3. The germline V and J ends were trimmed by 5 bases and 4 bases, with 18 bases remaining between them. Germline V gene data show CDR1 as SGHTS and CDR2 as YDEGEE. The CDR3 reads CASSPFSGQTTEAFF. The DNA for the CDR3 is TGTGCCAGCAGTCCCTTCTCGGGGCAGACCACTGAAGCTTTCTTT.